This TCR beta chain was identified in a study of T cell repertoires in cytomegalovirus infection. Many counts were recorded for this clonotype. The antigen is unknown. J was trimmed by 5 bases and V by 5 bases; bases with no gene match: 16. Germline CDR1 and CDR2: SGHVS and FQNEAQ. The CDR3 is 17 residues long. TCRdb reanalysed the reads using MiXCR and keeps one entry per CDR3 protein. The sample contains some 100,000 distinct CDR3 sequences, under 30% of which appear only once. The sample consisted of CD8+ T cells from cultured PBMCs, taken from culture after CMV antigen stimulation. This TCR was recovered from a human donor in good health (CMV status not recorded). Some clones in this sample may be carry-over from other donors' samples. V gene TRBV7-8 combines with J gene TRBJ2-7; 9 nucleotides line up with TRBD1. The CDR3 loop reads CASSPYSGTGSDHEQYF. The DNA of the CDR3 is TGTGCCAGCAGCCCGTATTCCGGGACAGGGAGTGACCACGAGCAGTACTTC.